Below, 22 T cell receptor beta chains from the same sample are listed, as sequenced in a study of blood T cell repertoires in COVID-19. Profiled with immunoSEQ multiplex PCR; TCRdb holds only in-frame clones, not every one. The table records under 95,000 clones, approximately 82% of them present only once. Specimen: peripheral blood. These receptors all stem from a woman in her seventies with acute or convalescent COVID-19.

The V gene is TRBV10-3, the J gene TRBJ2-1; weak D call: TRBD1 (6 bases). Looked up from germline, CDR1 is ENHRY and CDR2 is SYGVKD. The CDR3 loop spans 11 amino acids. V lost 4 bases to trimming and J lost 8 bases, with 6 bases between them. This CDR3 reads CAISAGDEQFF. CDR3 DNA sequence: TGTGCCATCAGTGCAGGGGATGAGCAGTTCTTC.

This chain links TRBV6-5 with TRBJ1-1; 7 bases align to TRBD1. The CDR3 is 14 residues long. After removal of 6 bases from V and 9 bases from J, the junction contained 13 bases not matched to a gene. Germline CDR1 is MNHEY and CDR2 is SVGAGI. The CDR3 reads CASSRIHQGGKAFF. CDR3 nucleotides: TGTGCCAGCAGCCGCATACACCAGGGGGGTAAAGCTTTCTTT.

The genes are TRBV18 and TRBJ1-2; D is perhaps TRBD1 (5 bases). Deletions cut 3 bases from V and 7 bases from J, with 15 bases between. CDR1 KGHSH and CDR2 LQKENI come from the germline V gene. CDR3 size: 14 residues. The chain's CDR3 is CASSPGTNPAGYTF. The CDR3 DNA sequence: TGTGCCAGCTCACCGGGGACTAACCCCGCTGGCTACACCTTC.

The rearrangement links TRBV6-5 to TRBJ1-1; D not resolved. Germline V lookup: CDR1 MNHEY, CDR2 SVGAGI. The V end lost 3 bases, the J end lost 6 bases, and 8 bases lay between the germline ends. CDR3 length: 12 amino acids. CDR3: CASSYTGSEAFF. In DNA form, the CDR3 reads TGTGCCAGCAGTTATACGGGATCTGAAGCTTTCTTT.

This chain uses TRBV29-1 with TRBJ2-5; possibly TRBD2 for D (5 bases). CDR1 is SQVTM and CDR2 is ANQGSEA in the germline V gene. The CDR3 covers 13 residues. Trimming took 4 bases from V and 5 from J, leaving 14 bases between them. CDR3 nucleotides: TGCAGCGTTGGGACTGACGCAAGGGAGACCCAGTACTTC. This gives the protein CSVGTDARETQYF. The whole variable domain, filled in from reference TRBV29-1 and TRBJ2-5, reads SAVISQKPSRDICQRGTSLTIQCQVDSQVTMMFWYRQQPGQSLTLIATANQGSEATYESGFVIDKFPISRPNLTFSTLTVSNMSPEDSSIYLCSVGTDARETQYFGPGTRLLVL.

This chain links TRBV7-8 with TRBJ1-4; D remains unclear. This CDR3 has 14 amino acids. Germline V gene lookup returns CDR1 SGHVS and CDR2 FQNEAQ. The V end lost 3 bases, the J end lost 4 bases, and 9 bases lay between the germline ends. CDR3 in DNA: TGTGCCAGCAGCTTCCGGAGACTTAATGAAAAACTGTTTTTT. This encodes CASSFRRLNEKLFF.

This sequence joins TRBV11-2 and TRBJ2-1; 7 nucleotides agree with TRBD2. This CDR3 has 15 amino acids. Trimming at V came to 3 bases and at J to 5 bases, leaving 7 bases not matched to a gene. Germline CDR1 is SGHAT and CDR2 is FQNNGV. CDR3: CASSFTGTTNNEQFF. The CDR3 bases are TGTGCCAGCAGCTTTACCGGGACTACTAACAATGAGCAGTTCTTC.

This chain links TRBV7-6 with TRBJ1-3, with a possible D match to TRBD1 (6 bases). With 0 bases removed from V and 9 bases from J, the gap between germline ends came to 12 bases. The germline gives CDR1 SGHVS, CDR2 FNYEAQ. The CDR3 is 14 residues long. This CDR3 is CASSLAGGTLTIYF. The CDR3 nucleotides are TGTGCCAGCAGCTTAGCGGGGGGGACACTCACCATATATTTT.

In its sample, this clone was seen once. The CDR3 DNA reads TGTGCCAGCAGTACCGGGACAGGGTCCTACAATGAGCAGTTCTTC. Encoded protein: CASSTGTGSYNEQFF. The chain links TRBV7-3 to TRBJ2-1; 9 bases align to TRBD1. The germline V gene encodes CDR1 SGHTA and CDR2 FQGTGA. Trimming removed 6 bases from V and 1 base from J; junction bases left unmatched: 4. There are 15 residues in the CDR3.

The chain links TRBV4-1 to TRBJ1-1; D might be TRBD1 (6 bases). This CDR3 is 17 amino acids long. Germline values: CDR1 MGHRA, CDR2 YSYEKL. The V gene lost 4 bases and the J gene lost 0 bases, with 18 bases spanning the gap. CDR3 sequence (DNA): TGCGCCAGCAGCCCATATAGGACAGAACACATGAACACTGAAGCTTTCTTT. Translation: CASSPYRTEHMNTEAFF.

This chain links TRBV9 with TRBJ1-4; TRBD1 agrees at 8 bases. Trimming removed 4 bases from V and 8 bases from J; junction bases left unmatched: 10. CDR3 length: 15 residues. In germline, CDR1 is SGDLS, CDR2 YYNGEE. The CDR3 loop reads CASSTQGARGEKLFF. The CDR3 region has the DNA TGTGCCAGCAGCACCCAGGGGGCACGAGGGGAAAAACTGTTTTTT.

The chain combines TRBV5-1 with TRBJ2-7; 11 bases are a match to TRBD2. Germline V lookup: CDR1 SGHRS, CDR2 YFSETQ. The CDR3 sequence is 14 residues long. V was clipped by 4 bases and J by 7 bases; unmatched bases: 7. This CDR3 is CASSSTLAGGEQYF. The CDR3 nucleotides read TGCGCCAGCAGCAGCACCCTAGCGGGGGGAGAGCAGTACTTC.

This chain links TRBV5-4 with TRBJ2-5; 10 bases line up with TRBD2. V lost 0 bases to trimming and J lost 0 bases; unmatched junction nucleotides: 5. The CDR3 sequence is 17 residues long. Germline-derived CDR1 and CDR2 are SGHNT and YYREEE (reference sequence). This CDR3 reads CASSLALAGVNQETQYF. The CDR3 DNA sequence: TGTGCCAGCAGCTTGGCTCTAGCGGGGGTGAACCAAGAGACCCAGTACTTC.

The chain combines TRBV11-2 with TRBJ2-2, with 7 bases fitting TRBD2. With 2 bases clipped from V and 1 base from J, the junction kept 13 bases outside the gene matches. Germline values: CDR1 SGHAT, CDR2 FQNNGV. The CDR3 covers 19 residues. In DNA, the CDR3 is TGTGCCAGCAGCTTACGTTTGGGTCTGGCGGGAGTGAACACCGGGGAGCTGTTTTTT. It codes for CASSLRLGLAGVNTGELFF.

The chain couples TRBV6-5 to TRBJ2-1, with D perhaps matching TRBD2 (6 bases). Germline CDR1 reads MNHEY; CDR2 reads SVGAGI. This CDR3 has 14 amino acids. Trimming removed 5 bases from V and 6 bases from J, with 14 bases in between. The CDR3 DNA reads as TGTGCCAGCAGTAGGGACTTTCTGAGCAATGAGCAGTTCTTC. It yields the protein CASSRDFLSNEQFF.

The genes are TRBV7-8 and TRBJ1-5, with 9 positions matching TRBD1. The trim removed 5 bases at V and 7 bases at J, leaving 9 bases unmatched. Germline V gene lookup returns CDR1 SGHVS and CDR2 FQNEAQ. CDR3 length: 15 residues. CDR3 coding DNA: TGTGCCAGCAGCGACACAGGGGGCGGGAGACAGCCCCAGCATTTT. Its protein is CASSDTGGGRQPQHF.

A single count supports this clone. V gene TRBV9 combines with J gene TRBJ2-7; tentatively, D is TRBD1 (6 bases). V gave up 1 base and J gave up 0 bases, with 8 bases separating them. The CDR3 is 14 residues long. Germline values: CDR1 SGDLS, CDR2 YYNGEE. CDR3 protein: CASSVQGNSYEQYF. CDR3 sequence (DNA): TGTGCCAGCAGCGTACAGGGGAACTCCTACGAGCAGTACTTC.

Here the CDR3 reads CASSYSTELYGYTF. The CDR3 DNA sequence: TGTGCCAGCAGTTACTCGACAGAGCTCTATGGCTACACCTTC. V gene TRBV6-5 combines with J gene TRBJ1-2; D is perhaps TRBD1 (5 bases). Germline values: CDR1 MNHEY, CDR2 SVGAGI. The CDR3 has 14 residues. V shed 0 bases and J shed 4 bases, with 9 bases lying between them.

The rearrangement joins TRBV3-1 (or the pseudogene TRBV3-2) to TRBJ2-5; D is uncertain. The CDR3 runs 15 residues. Germline V gene sequence: CDR1 LGHDT, CDR2 YNNKEL (reference sequence). Trimming took off 3 bases at V and 0 bases at J, with 11 bases between the two ends. This CDR3 is CASSQQQVYQETQYF. The CDR3 nucleotides are TGTGCCAGCAGCCAGCAGCAGGTCTACCAAGAGACCCAGTACTTC.

This clone was observed a handful of times. The rearrangement uses TRBV28 and TRBJ1-6, with a tentative D call TRBD1 (5 bases). Trimming stripped 5 bases from V and 4 bases from J, with 12 bases between. CDR3 size: 15 residues. Germline-derived CDR1 and CDR2 are MDHEN and SYDVKM. The DNA of the CDR3 is TGTGCCAGCAGTCCCCAGGGCTCATATAATTCACCCCTCCACTTT. Encoded protein: CASSPQGSYNSPLHF.

This sequence joins TRBV10-2 and TRBJ2-1; weak D call: TRBD2 (5 bases). The CDR3 is 13 amino acids. Germline CDR1 reads WSHSY; CDR2 reads SAAADI. V dropped 9 bases and J dropped 4 bases, with 13 bases sitting between them. The CDR3 here is CASSPSSYNEQFF. The CDR3 bases are TGCGCCAGTTCTCCTAGCTCTTACAATGAGCAGTTCTTC.

The rearrangement joins TRBV27 to TRBJ2-7; a weak D match, TRBD2 (7 bases). The CDR3 has 16 residues. V gave up 4 bases and J gave up 4 bases, with 20 bases separating them. Germline assignment: CDR1 MNHEY and CDR2 SMNVEV (reference sequence). CDR3 residues: CASSYGGARNSYEQYF. The CDR3 DNA reads TGTGCCAGCAGTTATGGGGGGGCCAGGAATTCTTACGAGCAGTACTTC.